This T cell receptor (beta chain) is drawn from a study of T cells in Graves' hyperthyroidism and ophthalmopathy. Study-wide results and caveats: Ophthalmopathy was identified by the model a median around 6 months ahead of onset.

Concerning this clonotype itself: Its specificity is unknown. A much larger clone lies one base from this, so it may be a read error.

Trimming removed 6 bases from V and 0 bases from J, with 15 bases in between. The germline V gene encodes CDR1 ENHRY and CDR2 SYGVKD. The CDR3 sequence is 16 residues long. From RNA transcripts, TCR beta CDR3 regions were amplified. With the HTBI primer set, the TCR CDR3 went through a first round of RT-PCR. TCRdb used MiXCR to reprocess the multiplex PCR reads, holding one entry per CDR3 protein. The sample shows around 660,000 distinct CDR3 sequences, about 45% of them seen only once. The sequence was obtained from an adult man with Graves' disease, either hyperthyroidism or ophthalmopathy (not recorded which). Sample: peripheral blood or thyroid tissue (not recorded which). This chain links TRBV10-3 with TRBJ1-5, with D unclear. CDR3 sequence: CAIREVSPFSNQPQHF. CDR3 in DNA: TGTGCCATCAGGGAGGTTAGTCCTTTTAGCAATCAGCCCCAGCATTTT.